This TCR beta chain was identified in a study of blood T cell repertoires in COVID-19. Study details: Acute-phase and convalescent COVID-19 samples originated in the United States, Italy and Spain. PBMCs, B-cell-depleted T cells, or T cells were the source of the cDNA or gDNA that made up the material.

The junction had 7 bases not matched to a gene; V was cut back by 5 bases and J by 2 bases. The CDR3 is made up of 15 amino acids. The germline gives CDR1 SEHNR, CDR2 FQNEAQ (reference sequence). This table comes from immunoSEQ multiplex PCR, and its TCRdb copy is limited to in-frame clones, with some not included. The data hold around 93,000 clones, with approximately 90% observed a single time. The receptor was derived from a human donor in a cohort sampled during active COVID-19. Input material: peripheral blood. The V gene is TRBV7-9, the J gene TRBJ1-2, with 8 positions matching TRBD1. The CDR3 DNA reads as TGTGCCAGCAGCCTCGGACAGGGCAAAAACTATGGCTACACCTTC. It codes for CASSLGQGKNYGYTF.